Here is one T cell receptor beta chain with its context. The sample is drawn from a study of control samples from healthy donors and cancer patients. The data were produced by immunoSEQ multiplex PCR, yet TCRdb's version contains in-frame clones alone and is incomplete. The ten top clones account for roughly 2%, within a sample of fewer than 200,000 clones. Germline V CDR1 and CDR2: ENHRY, SYGVKD. V shed 4 bases and J shed 0 bases, with 10 bases lying between them. This CDR3 has 14 amino acids. This TCR came from a woman under 40 in good health. V usage is TRBV10-3 and J usage is TRBJ2-7; D perhaps matches TRBD2 (5 bases). Sequenced input: blood. CDR3: CAISVWESSYEQYF. DNA of the CDR3: TGTGCCATCAGTGTGTGGGAGAGCTCCTACGAGCAGTACTTC.